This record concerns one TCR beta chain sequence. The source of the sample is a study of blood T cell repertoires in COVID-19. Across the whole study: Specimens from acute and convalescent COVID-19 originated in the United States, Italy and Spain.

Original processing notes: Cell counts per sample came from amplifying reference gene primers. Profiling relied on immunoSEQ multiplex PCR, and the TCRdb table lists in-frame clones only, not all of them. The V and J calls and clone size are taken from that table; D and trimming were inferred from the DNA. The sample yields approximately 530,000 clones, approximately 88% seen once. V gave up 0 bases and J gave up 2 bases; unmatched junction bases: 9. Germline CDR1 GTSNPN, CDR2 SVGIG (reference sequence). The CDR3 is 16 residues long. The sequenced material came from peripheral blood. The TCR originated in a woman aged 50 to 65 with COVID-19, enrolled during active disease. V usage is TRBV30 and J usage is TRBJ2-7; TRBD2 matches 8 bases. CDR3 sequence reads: CAWSVTGGAPTYEQYF. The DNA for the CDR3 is TGTGCCTGGAGTGTAACCGGGGGGGCGCCGACCTACGAGCAGTACTTC.